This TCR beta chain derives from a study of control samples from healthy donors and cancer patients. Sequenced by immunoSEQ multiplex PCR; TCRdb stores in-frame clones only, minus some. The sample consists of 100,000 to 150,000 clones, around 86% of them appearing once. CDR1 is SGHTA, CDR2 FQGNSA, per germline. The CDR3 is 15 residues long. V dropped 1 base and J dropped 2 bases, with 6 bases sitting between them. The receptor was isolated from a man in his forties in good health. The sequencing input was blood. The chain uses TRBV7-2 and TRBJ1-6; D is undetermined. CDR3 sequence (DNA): TGTGCCAGCAGCTTAGGTCAGGCCTATAATTCACCCCTCCACTTT. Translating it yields CASSLGQAYNSPLHF.